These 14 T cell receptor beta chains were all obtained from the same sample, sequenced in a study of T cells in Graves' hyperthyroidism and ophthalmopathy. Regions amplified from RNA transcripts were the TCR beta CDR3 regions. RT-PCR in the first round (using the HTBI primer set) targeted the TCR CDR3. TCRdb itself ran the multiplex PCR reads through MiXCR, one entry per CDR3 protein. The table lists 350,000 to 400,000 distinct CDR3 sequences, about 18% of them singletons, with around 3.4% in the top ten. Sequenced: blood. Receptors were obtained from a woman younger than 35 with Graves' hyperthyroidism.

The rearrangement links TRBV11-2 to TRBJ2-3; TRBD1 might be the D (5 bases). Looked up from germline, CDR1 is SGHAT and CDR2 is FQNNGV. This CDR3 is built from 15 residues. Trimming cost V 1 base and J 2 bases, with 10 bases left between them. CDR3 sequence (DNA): TGTGCCAGCAGCTTAGGGGGCCGGAACACAGATACGCAGTATTTT. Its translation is CASSLGGRNTDTQYF.

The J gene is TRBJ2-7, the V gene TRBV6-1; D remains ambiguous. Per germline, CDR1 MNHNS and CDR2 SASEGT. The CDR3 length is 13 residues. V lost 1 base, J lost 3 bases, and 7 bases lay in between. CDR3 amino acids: CASSEGTVYEQYF. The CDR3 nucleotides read TGTGCCAGCAGTGAAGGGACCGTCTACGAGCAGTACTTC.

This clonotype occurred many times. The CDR3 nucleotides read TGTGCCAGCAGACCCAAAGGGTCCGACTACGTTTATGGCTACACCTTC. Encoded protein: CASRPKGSDYVYGYTF. This sequence joins TRBV11-1 and TRBJ1-2; no definite D call. V dropped 6 bases and J dropped 5 bases, with 22 bases sitting between them. The CDR3 sequence is 16 residues long. Looked up from germline, CDR1 is SGHAT and CDR2 is FQDESV (reference sequence).

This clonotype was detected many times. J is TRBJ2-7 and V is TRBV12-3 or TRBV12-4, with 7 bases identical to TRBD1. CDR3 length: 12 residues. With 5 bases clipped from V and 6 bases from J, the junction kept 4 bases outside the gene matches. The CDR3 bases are TGTGCCAGCAGTCCACAGGGGTCCGAGCAGTACTTC. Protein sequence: CASSPQGSEQYF.

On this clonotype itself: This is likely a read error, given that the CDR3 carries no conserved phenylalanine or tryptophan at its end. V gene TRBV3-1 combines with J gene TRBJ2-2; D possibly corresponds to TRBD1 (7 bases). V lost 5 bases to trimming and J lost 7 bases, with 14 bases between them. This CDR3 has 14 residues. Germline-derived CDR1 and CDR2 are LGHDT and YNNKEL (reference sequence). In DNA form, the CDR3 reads TGTGCCAGCAGCTCGCGACAGGGACTCGGGGAGCTGTTTGTT. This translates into CASSSRQGLGELFV.

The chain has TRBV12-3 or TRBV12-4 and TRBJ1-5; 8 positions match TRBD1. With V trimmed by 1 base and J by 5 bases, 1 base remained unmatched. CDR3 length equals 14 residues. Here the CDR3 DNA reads TGTGCCAGCAGTTTAGACAGGGGGTATCAGCCCCAGCATTTT. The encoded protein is CASSLDRGYQPQHF.

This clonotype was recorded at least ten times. CDR3: CASSRQGFGYEQYF. CDR3 nucleotide sequence: TGTGCCAGCAGTCGACAGGGTTTCGGTTACGAGCAGTACTTC. This chain links TRBV28 with TRBJ2-7, with 7 nucleotides matching TRBD1. V gave up 5 bases and J gave up 4 bases; unmatched junction bases: 8. The CDR3 covers 14 residues. Germline V gene lookup returns CDR1 MDHEN and CDR2 SYDVKM.

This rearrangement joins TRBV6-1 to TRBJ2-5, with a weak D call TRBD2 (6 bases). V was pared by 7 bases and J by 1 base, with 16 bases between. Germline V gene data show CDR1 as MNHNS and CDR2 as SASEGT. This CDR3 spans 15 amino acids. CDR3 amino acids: CASKAGPYIQETQYF. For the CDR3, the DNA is TGTGCCAGCAAGGCGGGACCCTATATCCAAGAGACCCAGTACTTC.

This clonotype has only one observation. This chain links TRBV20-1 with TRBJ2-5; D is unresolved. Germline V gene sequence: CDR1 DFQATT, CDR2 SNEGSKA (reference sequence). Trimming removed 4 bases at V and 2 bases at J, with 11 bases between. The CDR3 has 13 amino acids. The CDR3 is CSATTLGQETQYF. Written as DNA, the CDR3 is TGCAGTGCTACCACCCTAGGGCAAGAGACCCAGTACTTC.

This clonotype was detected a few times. CDR3 amino acids: CGWTGSKAGELFF. CDR3 sequence (DNA): TGTGGATGGACAGGGTCCAAGGCGGGGGAGCTGTTTTTT. The chain carries TRBV30 and TRBJ2-2, with 8 bases aligning to TRBD1. The length of the CDR3 is 13 residues. Germline V CDR1 and CDR2: GTSNPN, SVGIG (reference sequence).

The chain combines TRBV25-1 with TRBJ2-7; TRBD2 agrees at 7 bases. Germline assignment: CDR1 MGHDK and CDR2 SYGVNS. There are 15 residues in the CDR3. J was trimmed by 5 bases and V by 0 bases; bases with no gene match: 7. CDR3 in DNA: TGTGCCAGCAGTGAATATAAAAGCGGGGAGGACGAGCAGTACTTC. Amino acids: CASSEYKSGEDEQYF.

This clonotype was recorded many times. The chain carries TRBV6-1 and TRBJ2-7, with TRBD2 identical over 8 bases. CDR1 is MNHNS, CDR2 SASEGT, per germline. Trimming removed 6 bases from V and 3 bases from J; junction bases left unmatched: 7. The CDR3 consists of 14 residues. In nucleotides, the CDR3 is TGTGCCAGCAGATTCGGGGGGGGCTTCTACGAGCAGTACTTC. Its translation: CASRFGGGFYEQYF.

CDR3 residues: CASSEREYEQYF. CDR3 sequence (DNA): TGTGCCAGCAGTGAACGGGAATACGAGCAGTACTTC. The V gene is TRBV6-1, the J gene TRBJ2-7; D possibly corresponds to TRBD2 (5 bases). The CDR3 has 12 residues. Germline assignment: CDR1 MNHNS and CDR2 SASEGT. V was shortened by 2 bases and J by 4 bases, with 6 bases between the two germline ends.

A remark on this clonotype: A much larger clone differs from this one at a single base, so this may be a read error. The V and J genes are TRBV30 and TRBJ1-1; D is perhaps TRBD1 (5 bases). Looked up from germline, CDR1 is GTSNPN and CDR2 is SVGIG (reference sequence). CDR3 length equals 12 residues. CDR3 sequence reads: CAWNYGGTESFF. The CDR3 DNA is TGTGCCTGGAACTACGGGGGGACTGAATCTTTCTTT.